This record looks at one TCR beta chain sequence and its context. This record belongs to a study of blood T cell repertoires in COVID-19. The germline CDR1 and CDR2 sequences are SGHTS and YDEGEE. V lost 0 bases and J lost 3, with 8 bases in between. The CDR3 extends over 14 amino acids. In the study's own analysis: Amplification with reference gene primers provided the estimates of nucleated cell counts. Assay: immunoSEQ multiplex PCR; the TCRdb copy retains only in-frame clones and omits some. The DNA was the basis for D and trimming; V, J and clone size are from that table. Seen here are more than 250,000 clones, nearly 90% observed once, and the top ten hold about 6%.

Sequenced: PBMCs or T cells enriched from blood (not recorded which). The TCR was taken from a woman under 40 who had recovered from COVID-19. This chain links TRBV5-8 with TRBJ2-3; D call uncertain. This CDR3 is CASSLAHRTDTQYF. CDR3 coding DNA: TGTGCCAGCAGCTTGGCCCACAGAACAGATACGCAGTATTTT.